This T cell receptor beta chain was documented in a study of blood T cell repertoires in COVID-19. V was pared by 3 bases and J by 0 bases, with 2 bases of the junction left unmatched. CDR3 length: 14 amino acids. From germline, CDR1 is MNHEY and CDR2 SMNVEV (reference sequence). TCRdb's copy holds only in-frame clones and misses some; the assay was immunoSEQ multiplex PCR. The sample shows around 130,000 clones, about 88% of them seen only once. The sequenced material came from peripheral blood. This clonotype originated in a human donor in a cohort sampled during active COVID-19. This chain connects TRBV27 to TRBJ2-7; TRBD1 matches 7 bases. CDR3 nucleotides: TGTGCCAGCAGTTTTGGACAGGCCTCCTACGAGCAGTACTTC. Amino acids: CASSFGQASYEQYF.